The entry that follows covers one T cell receptor (beta chain) sequence. PBMCs numbering at least 7 million were isolated per sample. This entry belongs to a study of blood T cells in healthy people across ages. Study-level information: The capture of about one barcoded beta molecule per two T cells was achieved by template switching.

A sample-barcoded 5' primer and a J-beta primer mix were used in a second PCR of about 7 to 12 cycles. Researchers report that a template-switch adaptor with 12 random nucleotides tagged each cDNA molecule. TCRdb re-called the 5' RACE reads with MiXCR, one entry per CDR3 protein. This table holds about 760,000 distinct CDR3 sequences, about 61% found once. CDR3 length: 15 amino acids. The germline V gene encodes CDR1 KGHSH and CDR2 LQKENI. Deletions cut 3 bases from V and 0 bases from J, with 10 bases between. The sequencing sample was made of blood. The chain combines TRBV18 with TRBJ2-3; the D is unclear. This clonotype was obtained from a man aged 35 to 55 in good health. The CDR3 region has the DNA TGTGCCAGCTCACCTCTCATTGCTAGCACAGATACGCAGTATTTT. Its translation: CASSPLIASTDTQYF.